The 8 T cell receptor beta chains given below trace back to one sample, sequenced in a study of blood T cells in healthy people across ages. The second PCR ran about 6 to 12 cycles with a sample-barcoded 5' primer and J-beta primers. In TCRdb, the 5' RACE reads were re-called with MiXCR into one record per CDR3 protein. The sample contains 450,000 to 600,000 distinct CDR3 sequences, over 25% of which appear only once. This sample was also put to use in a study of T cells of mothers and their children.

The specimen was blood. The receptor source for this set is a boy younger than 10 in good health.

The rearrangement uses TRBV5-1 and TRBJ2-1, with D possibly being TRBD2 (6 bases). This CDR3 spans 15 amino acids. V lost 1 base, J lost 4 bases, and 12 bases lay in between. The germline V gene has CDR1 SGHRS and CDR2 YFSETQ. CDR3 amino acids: CASSLTGEGYNEQFF. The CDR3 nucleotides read TGCGCCAGCAGCTTGACGGGAGAGGGGTACAATGAGCAGTTCTTC. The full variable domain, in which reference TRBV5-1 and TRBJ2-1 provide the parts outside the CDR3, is KAGVTQTPRYLIKTRGQQVTLSCSPISGHRSVSWYQQTPGQGLQFLFEYFSETQRNKGNFPGRFSGRQFSNSRSEMNVSTLELGDSALYLCASSLTGEGYNEQFFGPGTRLTVL.

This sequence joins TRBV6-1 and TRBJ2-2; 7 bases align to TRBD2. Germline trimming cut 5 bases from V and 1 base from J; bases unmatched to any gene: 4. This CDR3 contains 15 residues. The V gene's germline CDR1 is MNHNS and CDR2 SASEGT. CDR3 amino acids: CASSRDYLNTGELFF. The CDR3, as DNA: TGTGCCAGCAGTCGGGACTACCTGAACACCGGGGAGCTGTTTTTT.

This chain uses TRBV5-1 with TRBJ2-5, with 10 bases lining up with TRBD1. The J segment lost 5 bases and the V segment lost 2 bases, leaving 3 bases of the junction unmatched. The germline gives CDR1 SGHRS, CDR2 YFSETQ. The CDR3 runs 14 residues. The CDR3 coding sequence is TGCGCCAGCAGCTTTAGGGGACAGGGGGAGACCCAGTACTTC. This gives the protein CASSFRGQGETQYF.

Here the CDR3 DNA reads TGTGCCAGCAGCCACGGACAGGGTACAGATACGCAGTATTTT. The encoded protein is CASSHGQGTDTQYF. The chain uses TRBV14 and TRBJ2-3; 8 bases match TRBD1. Germline CDR1 reads SGHDN; CDR2 reads FVKESK. The trim removed 3 bases at V and 3 bases at J, leaving 2 bases unmatched. The length of the CDR3 is 14 residues.

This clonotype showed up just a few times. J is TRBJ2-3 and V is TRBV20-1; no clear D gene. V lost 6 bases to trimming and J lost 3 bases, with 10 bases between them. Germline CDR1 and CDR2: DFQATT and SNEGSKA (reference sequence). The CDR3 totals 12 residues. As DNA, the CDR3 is TGCAGTGCCCCCCCAGTGACAGATACGCAGTATTTT. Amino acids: CSAPPVTDTQYF.

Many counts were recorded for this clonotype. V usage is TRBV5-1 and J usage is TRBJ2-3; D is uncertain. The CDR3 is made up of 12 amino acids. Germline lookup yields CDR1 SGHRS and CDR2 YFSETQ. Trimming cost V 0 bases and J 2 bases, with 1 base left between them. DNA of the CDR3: TGCGCCAGCAGCTTGGCCACAGATACGCAGTATTTT. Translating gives CASSLATDTQYF.

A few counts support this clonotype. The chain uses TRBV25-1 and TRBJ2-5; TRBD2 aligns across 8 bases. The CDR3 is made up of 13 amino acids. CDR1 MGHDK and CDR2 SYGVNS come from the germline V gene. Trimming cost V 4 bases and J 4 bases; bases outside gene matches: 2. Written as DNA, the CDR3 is TGTGCCAGCAGTGTCGGGACTAGAGAGACCCAGTACTTC. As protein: CASSVGTRETQYF.

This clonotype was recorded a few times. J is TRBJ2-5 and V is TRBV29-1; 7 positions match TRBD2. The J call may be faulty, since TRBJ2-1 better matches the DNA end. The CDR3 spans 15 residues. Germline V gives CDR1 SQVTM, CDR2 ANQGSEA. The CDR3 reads CSVEVGLVVGNEQFF. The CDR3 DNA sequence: TGCAGCGTTGAAGTTGGACTAGTCGTGGGCAATGAGCAGTTCTTC.